This TCR beta chain is from a study of blood T cell repertoires in COVID-19. Study-wide background: Samples taken during acute and convalescent COVID-19 were collected in the United States, Italy and Spain. In each case, the material was cDNA or gDNA derived from T cells, B-cell-depleted T cells, or PBMCs.

Original handling: Quantification of nucleated cells was approximated via reference gene primer amplification. Produced via immunoSEQ multiplex PCR; TCRdb's table is partial and in-frame only. V and J calls and clone size follow that table, whereas D and trimming were derived from the DNA. The sample includes 90,000 to 110,000 clones, around 78% of them seen just once. The CDR3 loop spans 16 amino acids. Trimming at V came to 6 bases and at J to 0 bases, leaving 6 bases not matched to a gene. Germline CDR1 SGHAT, CDR2 FQDESV (reference sequence). This receptor was obtained from a woman aged 60-75 years with acute or convalescent COVID-19. V usage is TRBV11-1 and J usage is TRBJ2-1; 9 nucleotides match TRBD2. Source material: peripheral blood. The CDR3 reads CASSWTSASSYNEQFF. Written as DNA, the CDR3 is TGTGCCAGCAGTTGGACTAGCGCCAGCTCCTACAATGAGCAGTTCTTC.